One and the same sample provided the 7 T cell receptor beta chains below, sequenced in a study of OX40 agonist ivuxolimab in advanced cancers. Clones were read by immunoSEQ multiplex PCR, and TCRdb kept only the in-frame ones, dropping some. The repertoire holds about 76,000 clones, with roughly 84% as singletons. The source was CD4+ or CD8+ T cells sorted from blood, collected in a trial of the OX40 agonist ivuxolimab. The receptors were gathered from an adult with an advanced solid tumor such as melanoma, head and neck, liver or kidney cancer.

The chain carries TRBV11-2 and TRBJ2-7; no clear D. Germline CDR1 reads SGHAT; CDR2 reads FQNNGV. The ends were cut back, 4 bases at V and 2 bases at J, with 9 bases in the middle. This CDR3 has 13 amino acids. The CDR3 region has the DNA TGTGCCAGCAGCTGGACGGATACCTACGAGCAGTACTTC. This encodes CASSWTDTYEQYF.

This clone was counted between two and nine times. J is TRBJ1-3 and V is TRBV10-3, with D possibly TRBD1 on 5 matching bases. Trimming removed 6 bases at V and 0 bases at J, with 12 bases between. Per germline, CDR1 ENHRY and CDR2 SYGVKD. There are 15 residues in the CDR3. CDR3 nucleotides: TGTGCCATCAGCGAACAGGTCAGCTCTGGAAACACCATATATTTT. As protein: CAISEQVSSGNTIYF.

This clone appeared a single time. The CDR3 nucleotides are TGTGCCAGCAGTATACAAGAGCAAGAGACCCAGTACTTC. Protein product: CASSIQEQETQYF. V gene TRBV11-3 combines with J gene TRBJ2-5, with unresolved D. The V end was cut by 6 bases, the J end by 2 bases, with 10 bases between. The CDR3 loop spans 13 amino acids. Germline CDR1 is SGHNT and CDR2 is YENEEA. Full variable domain (missing parts from reference TRBV11-3 and TRBJ2-5): EAGVVQSPRYKIIEKKQPVAFWCNPISGHNTLYWYLQNLGQGPELLIRYENEEAVDDSQLPKDRFSAERLKGVDSTLKIQPAELGDSAVYLCASSIQEQETQYFGPGTRLLVL.

The V call is TRBV7-9, the J call TRBJ2-1, with TRBD2 matching over 11 bases. V shed 2 bases, J shed 4 bases, and the junction held 7 bases outside the gene matches. This CDR3 has 17 amino acids. The germline V gene encodes CDR1 SEHNR and CDR2 FQNEAQ (reference sequence). The CDR3 DNA reads TGTGCCAGCAGCTTAATGGGTAGCGGGAGGGATTACAATGAGCAGTTCTTC. Translated, it gives CASSLMGSGRDYNEQFF.

CDR3 sequence (DNA): TGTGCCAGTAGTATGATTACAGGGACTCCCTCTGGGGCCAACGTCCTGACTTTC. Translation: CASSMITGTPSGANVLTF. The chain couples TRBV19 to TRBJ2-6; either TRBD1 or TRBD2 may supply D (6 bases each). With 3 bases removed from V and 0 bases from J, the gap between germline ends came to 15 bases. The CDR3 loop spans 18 amino acids. CDR1 is LNHDA, CDR2 SQIVND, per germline (reference sequence).

The V call is TRBV6-6, the J call TRBJ2-5; TRBD2 is a possible D gene (5 bases). Trimming took off 0 bases at V and 5 bases at J, with 16 bases between the two ends. The CDR3 length is 16 residues. Germline V gives CDR1 MNHNY, CDR2 SVGAGI (reference sequence). The CDR3 DNA follows: TGTGCCAGCAGTTACTCATTCGGGATGCTCAATGAGACCCAGTACTTC. Translating it yields CASSYSFGMLNETQYF.

The chain recombines TRBV2 with TRBJ2-2; 8 bases map to TRBD2. Losses at the gene ends were 7 bases for V and 6 bases for J; bases not matched to a gene: 10. This CDR3 is 15 amino acids long. CDR1 and CDR2 from the germline V gene are SNHLY and FYNNEI. CDR3 nucleotide sequence: TGTGCCAGCAACAACGGGGGGGAATCATCCGGGGAGCTGTTTTTT. It is translated as CASNNGGESSGELFF.